This T cell receptor beta chain was identified during a study of beta chain features in type 1 diabetes. Whole-study findings and limits: For type 1 diabetes patients, VDJ junctions showed fewer insertions and more deletions. Patients and controls would be equally affected if PCR favored shorter templates.

Purity exceeded 98% in all sorted populations. The CDR3 totals 13 residues. V lost 0 bases and J lost 6; bases outside the gene matches: 1. CDR1 is GTSNPN, CDR2 SVGIG, per germline (reference sequence). In the case of this clone: Its specificity is unknown.

Sequenced material consisted of expressed TCRB transcripts (all of the isolated RNA was reverse transcribed). This table comes from immunoSEQ multiplex PCR, and its TCRdb copy is limited to in-frame clones, with some not included. The sample lists 350,000 to 450,000 clones; about 14% were seen once. The specimen was naive CD4+ T cells from blood. The source is a woman between 18 and 29 years old in good health. V gene TRBV30 combines with J gene TRBJ2-1; 8 positions agree with TRBD2. The DNA for the CDR3 is TGTGCCTGGAGTGTACTAGCGGCCAATGAGCAGTTCTTC. Amino acid sequence: CAWSVLAANEQFF.